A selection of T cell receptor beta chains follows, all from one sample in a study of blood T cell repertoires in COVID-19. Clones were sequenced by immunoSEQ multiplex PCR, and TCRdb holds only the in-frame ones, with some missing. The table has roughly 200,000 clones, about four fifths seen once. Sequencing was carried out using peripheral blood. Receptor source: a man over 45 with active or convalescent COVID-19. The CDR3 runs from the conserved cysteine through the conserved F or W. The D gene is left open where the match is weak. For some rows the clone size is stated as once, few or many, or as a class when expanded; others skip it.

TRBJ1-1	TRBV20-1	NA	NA	CSASFPGSILSTEAFF	TGCAGTGCTAGTTTTCCGGGTTCGATATTGAGCACTGAAGCTTTCTTT
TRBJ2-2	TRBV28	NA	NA	CASSLLGSFGELFF	TGTGCCAGCAGTTTATTGGGCAGCTTCGGGGAGCTGTTTTTT
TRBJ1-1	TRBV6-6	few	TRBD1	CASSYAGGQGSTEAFF	TGTGCCAGCAGTTACGCAGGGGGCCAGGGGTCCACTGAAGCTTTCTTT
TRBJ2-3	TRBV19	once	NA	CASSMASSGTDTQYF	TGTGCCAGTAGTATGGCTAGCTCGGGCACAGATACGCAGTATTTT
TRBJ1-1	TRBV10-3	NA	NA	CAIRGGRENTEAFF	TGTGCCATCAGGGGGGGACGGGAGAACACTGAAGCTTTCTTT
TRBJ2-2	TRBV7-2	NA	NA	CASSLDKNTGELFF	TGTGCCAGCAGCTTAGACAAGAACACCGGGGAGCTGTTTTTT
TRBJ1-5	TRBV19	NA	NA	CASTTGGFYQPQHF	TGTGCCAGTACTACGGGGGGGTTTTATCAGCCCCAGCATTTT
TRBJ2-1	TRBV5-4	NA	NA	CASSLAQDEQFF	TGTGCCAGCAGCTTGGCCCAGGATGAGCAGTTCTTC
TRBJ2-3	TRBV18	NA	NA	CASSPPSGLRTDTQYF	TGTGCCAGCTCACCACCGTCCGGGTTACGCACAGATACGCAGTATTTT
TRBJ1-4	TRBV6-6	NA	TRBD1	CASSYSLTGVSEKLFF	TGTGCCAGCAGTTACTCGTTGACAGGGGTAAGTGAAAAACTGTTTTTT
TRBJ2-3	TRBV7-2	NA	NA	CASSLEGGADTQYF	TGTGCCAGCAGCTTAGAGGGGGGGGCCGATACGCAGTATTTT
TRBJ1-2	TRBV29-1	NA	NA	CSVEQTNYGYTF	TGCAGCGTTGAGCAGACTAACTATGGCTACACCTTC
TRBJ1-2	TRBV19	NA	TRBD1	CASSIDRGLYGYTF	TGTGCCAGTAGTATCGACAGGGGGCTCTATGGCTACACCTTC
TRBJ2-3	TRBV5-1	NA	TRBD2	CASSLLGLAGGPTDTQYF	TGCGCCAGCAGCTTGTTAGGACTAGCGGGGGGCCCCACAGATACGCAGTATTTT
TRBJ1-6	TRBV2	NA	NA	CASSEEQTNSPLHF	TGTGCCAGCAGTGAAGAACAGACTAATTCACCCCTCCACTTT
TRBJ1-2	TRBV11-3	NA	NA	CASSFSPPRGYTF	TGTGCCAGCAGCTTTAGTCCCCCTCGGGGCTACACCTTC
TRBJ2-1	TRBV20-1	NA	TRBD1	CSASWLGQGRNEQFF	TGCAGTGCTAGTTGGCTGGGACAGGGGAGGAATGAGCAGTTCTTC
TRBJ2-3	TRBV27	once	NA	CASSIFWGADTQYF	TGTGCCAGCAGTATATTCTGGGGGGCAGATACGCAGTATTTT
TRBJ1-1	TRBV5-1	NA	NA	CASSLDRVPTEAFF	TGCGCCAGCAGCTTGGACAGGGTACCCACTGAAGCTTTCTTT
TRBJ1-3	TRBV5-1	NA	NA	CASSTGQGNTIYF	TGCGCCAGCAGCACCGGACAGGGAAACACCATATATTTT
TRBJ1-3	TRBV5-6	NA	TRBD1	CASSGGTGLLSGNTIYF	TGTGCCAGCAGCGGGGGGACAGGCCTACTCTCTGGAAACACCATATATTTT
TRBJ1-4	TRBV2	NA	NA	CASSPAGGRREKLFF	TGTGCCAGCAGCCCAGCCGGGGGGCGCCGAGAAAAACTGTTTTTT
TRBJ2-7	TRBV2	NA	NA	CASRGTLSSYEQYF	TGTGCCAGCAGGGGGACTTTAAGCTCCTACGAGCAGTACTTC
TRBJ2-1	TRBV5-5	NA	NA	CASSLATVSYNEQFF	TGTGCCAGCAGCTTGGCTACGGTCTCCTACAATGAGCAGTTCTTC
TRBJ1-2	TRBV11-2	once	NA	CASSLDLAGHGYTF	TGTGCCAGCAGCTTAGATCTGGCAGGGCATGGCTACACCTTC
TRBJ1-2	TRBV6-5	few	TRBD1	CASSFLQGGGYTF	TGTGCCAGCAGTTTCCTTCAGGGGGGTGGCTACACCTTC
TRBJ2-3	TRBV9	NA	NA	CASSVSGTPSPQYF	TGTGCCAGCAGCGTTTCCGGGACTCCTTCGCCGCAGTATTTT
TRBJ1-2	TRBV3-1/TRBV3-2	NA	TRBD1	CASSPRQGIYGYTF	TGTGCCAGCAGCCCCAGACAGGGGATATATGGCTACACCTTC
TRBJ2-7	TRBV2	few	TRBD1	CASSFTGTGAFYSYEQYF	TGTGCCAGCAGTTTCACCGGGACAGGGGCTTTCTACTCCTACGAGCAGTACTTC
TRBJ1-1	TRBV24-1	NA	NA	CATSDPPPSTEAFF	TGTGCCACCAGTGACCCGCCGCCGAGCACTGAAGCTTTCTTT
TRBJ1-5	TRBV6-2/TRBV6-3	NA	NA	CASSFRSRDQPQHF	TGTGCCAGCAGTTTTAGGAGCCGCGATCAGCCCCAGCATTTT
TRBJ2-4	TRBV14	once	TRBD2	CASSRGVGNIQYF	TGTGCCAGCAGTCGGGGGGTAGGAAACATTCAGTACTTC
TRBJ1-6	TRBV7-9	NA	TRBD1	CASSPPRTGGNSPLHF	TGTGCCAGCAGCCCTCCACGGACAGGGGGAAATTCACCCCTCCACTTT
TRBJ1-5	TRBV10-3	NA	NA	CAISDSDSLNQPQHF	TGTGCCATCAGTGACTCGGACAGTCTCAATCAGCCCCAGCATTTT